Each of the 31 T cell receptor beta chains below was sequenced from the same sample in a study of cytomegalovirus exposure and HLA in healthy donors. The PCR made use of 60 Vbeta and 13 Jbeta primers. Sequenced by immunoSEQ multiplex PCR; TCRdb stores in-frame clones only, minus some. The repertoire holds roughly 130,000 clones, with 83% as singletons. Sequencing input: PBMCs. Receptors were obtained from a girl aged 2-10 years in good health and CMV-seronegative.

The rearrangement links TRBV7-6 to TRBJ2-7, with D possibly being TRBD2 (7 bases). The CDR3 totals 15 residues. Trimming took off 5 bases at V and 3 bases at J, with 17 bases between the two ends. CDR1 SGHVS and CDR2 FNYEAQ come from the germline V gene. The CDR3 coding sequence is TGTGCCAGCAGCGTACAGACTAGCAGGGGCTACGAGCAGTACTTC. This sequence encodes CASSVQTSRGYEQYF.

CDR3 sequence (DNA): TGTGCCAGCAGTTACTCGGGGGGGGTGTCCTATGGCTACACCTTC. Amino acid sequence: CASSYSGGVSYGYTF. The chain employs TRBV6-5 and TRBJ1-2, with a weak D call TRBD1 (5 bases). V was clipped by 0 bases and J by 4 bases, with 12 bases between them. Per germline, CDR1 MNHEY and CDR2 SVGAGI. The CDR3 consists of 15 residues.

The chain links TRBV29-1 to TRBJ1-1; 9 bases agree with TRBD1. V lost 7 bases to trimming and J lost 3 bases; unmatched junction nucleotides: 3. Germline CDR1 and CDR2: SQVTM and ANQGSEA. CDR3 size: 12 residues. CDR3 DNA sequence: TGCAGCGCAAGGACAGGGGACACTGAAGCTTTCTTT. Its translation is CSARTGDTEAFF.

The chain employs TRBV30 and TRBJ1-1; TRBD1 matches at 10 bases. CDR3 length: 15 residues. Losses at the gene ends were 1 base for V and 5 bases for J; bases not matched to a gene: 7. CDR1 and CDR2 from the germline V gene are GTSNPN and SVGIG (reference sequence). CDR3 coding DNA: TGTGCCTGGAGTGCCGGGGGACAGGGGCGTACTGAAGCTTTCTTT. It specifies CAWSAGGQGRTEAFF.

The chain combines TRBV11-2 with TRBJ2-2, with D possibly being TRBD2 (6 bases). The CDR3 is 17 residues long. The V gene's germline CDR1 is SGHAT and CDR2 FQNNGV. V gave up 6 bases and J gave up 3 bases, with 20 bases separating them. The chain's CDR3 is CASSYTPGLMDTGELFF. CDR3 DNA: TGTGCCAGCAGTTATACTCCGGGACTCATGGACACCGGGGAGCTGTTTTTT.

J is TRBJ1-1 and V is TRBV7-9, with TRBD1 identical over 8 bases. The germline CDR1 and CDR2 sequences are SEHNR and FQNEAQ (reference sequence). Germline trimming cut 7 bases from V and 4 bases from J; bases unmatched to any gene: 11. CDR3 length equals 15 residues. The CDR3 loop is CASTLSGTGATEAFF. The DNA for the CDR3 is TGTGCCAGCACCCTTAGTGGGACAGGCGCCACTGAAGCTTTCTTT.

CDR3 sequence (DNA): TGTGCCAGCACGAACAGGGGAGCCTACACCTTC. This sequence encodes CASTNRGAYTF. The rearrangement uses TRBV7-9 and TRBJ1-2, with 7 bases identical to TRBD1. V lost 7 bases to trimming and J lost 10 bases; unmatched junction nucleotides: 6. The germline gives CDR1 SEHNR, CDR2 FQNEAQ (reference sequence). There are 11 residues in the CDR3.

This clone was seen once. The chain uses TRBV27 and TRBJ2-5; TRBD2 matches at 14 bases. The CDR3 consists of 16 residues. The V and J ends lost 4 bases and 5 bases, in that order; junction bases with no gene match: 6. Germline V lookup: CDR1 MNHEY, CDR2 SMNVEV (reference sequence). In nucleotides, the CDR3 is TGTGCCAGCAGTTCGACCGGGACTAGCGGGGGTGAGACCCAGTACTTC. It specifies CASSSTGTSGGETQYF.

The chain has TRBV6-4 and TRBJ2-3, with TRBD2 matching over 9 bases. After removal of 0 bases from V and 6 bases from J, the junction contained 7 bases not matched to a gene. The CDR3 extends over 16 amino acids. Per germline, CDR1 MRHNA and CDR2 SNTAGT. CDR3 in amino acids: CASSDSGGRGMDTQYF. CDR3 in DNA: TGTGCCAGCAGTGACTCTGGCGGGAGGGGGATGGATACGCAGTATTTT.

Here the CDR3 DNA reads TGTGCTAGTGGTTTGGCGGGGGGGCTTGTTGATGAGCAGTTCTTC. Residues: CASGLAGGLVDEQFF. This chain connects TRBV12-5 to TRBJ2-1; TRBD2 matches at 8 bases. The CDR3 has 15 residues. V was clipped by 1 base and J by 8 bases; unmatched bases: 7. CDR1 is LGHNT, CDR2 FRNRAP, per germline. Full variable domain (remainder filled in from reference TRBV12-5 and TRBJ2-1): DARVTQTPRHKVTEMGQEVTMRCQPILGHNTVFWYRQTMMQGLELLAYFRNRAPLDDSGMPKDRFSAEMPDATLATLKIQPSEPRDSAVYFCASGLAGGLVDEQFFGPGTRLTVL.

CDR3: CASGDYNEQFF. Written as DNA, the CDR3 is TGTGCTAGCGGAGATTACAATGAGCAGTTCTTC. The chain couples TRBV10-3 to TRBJ2-1; D is perhaps TRBD2 (6 bases). This CDR3 is 11 amino acids long. Germline V lookup: CDR1 ENHRY, CDR2 SYGVKD.

The chain joins TRBV5-8 to TRBJ2-2; D might be TRBD2 (5 bases). There are 15 residues in the CDR3. Trimming left V 0 bases short and J 4 bases short, with 10 bases between. Per the germline V gene, CDR1 is SGHTS and CDR2 is YDEGEE. The CDR3 is CASSLAGFGTGELFF. For the CDR3, the DNA is TGTGCCAGCAGCTTGGCGGGATTCGGCACCGGGGAGCTGTTTTTT.

This clone appeared once. The chain couples TRBV14 to TRBJ2-7; a weak D match, TRBD2 (5 bases). Germline CDR1 reads SGHDN; CDR2 reads FVKESK. This CDR3 has 15 amino acids. V lost 4 bases and J 2 bases, leaving 15 bases between the germline ends. The CDR3 protein is CASSLSTGNTYEQYF. The DNA of the CDR3 is TGTGCCAGCAGCCTGAGTACCGGGAACACCTACGAGCAGTACTTC.

The chain joins TRBV19 to TRBJ1-4; D might be TRBD1 (6 bases). Trimming removed 5 bases from V and 5 bases from J, with 12 bases in between. The CDR3 is 14 amino acids. CDR1 and CDR2 from the germline V gene are LNHDA and SQIVND (reference sequence). The CDR3 DNA reads as TGTGCCAGTAGTTTACGACAGGCCAATGAAAAACTGTTTTTT. It yields the protein CASSLRQANEKLFF.

The chain has TRBV29-1 and TRBJ2-7; weak D call: TRBD1 (5 bases). The CDR3 has 13 amino acids. Looked up from germline, CDR1 is SQVTM and CDR2 is ANQGSEA. The V gene lost 4 bases and the J gene lost 4 bases, with 14 bases spanning the gap. The CDR3 DNA reads as TGCAGCGTTGGGGGCCAGGTTGGGTACGAGCAGTACTTC. Protein sequence: CSVGGQVGYEQYF.

The V call is TRBV5-1, the J call TRBJ2-2; possible D gene TRBD2, 5 bases. The CDR3 length is 15 residues. In germline, CDR1 is SGHRS, CDR2 YFSETQ. Trimming shortened V by 0 bases and J by 7 bases, and 13 bases separated the two germline ends. CDR3 coding DNA: TGCGCCAGCAGCTTGGATGGGAGCGATGGCGGGGAGCTGTTTTTT. It specifies CASSLDGSDGGELFF.

This clone was counted a single time. The chain employs TRBV5-1 and TRBJ2-1, with TRBD2 matching over 11 bases. Per the germline V gene, CDR1 is SGHRS and CDR2 is YFSETQ. J gave up 8 bases and V 5 bases, and 9 bases lay outside the gene matches. The CDR3 spans 15 residues. The CDR3 here is CASRDSGRAGDEQFF. In DNA form, the CDR3 reads TGCGCCAGCAGAGATAGCGGGAGGGCCGGGGATGAGCAGTTCTTC. The whole variable domain, remainder taken from reference TRBV5-1 and TRBJ2-1, is KAGVTQTPRYLIKTRGQQVTLSCSPISGHRSVSWYQQTPGQGLQFLFEYFSETQRNKGNFPGRFSGRQFSNSRSEMNVSTLELGDSALYLCASRDSGRAGDEQFFGPGTRLTVL.

In this sample, this clone turned up a few times. The chain carries TRBV7-2 and TRBJ2-1; maybe TRBD2 (6 bases). The V and J ends lost 0 bases and 9 bases respectively, with 12 bases between them. The CDR3 is made up of 14 amino acids. CDR1 and CDR2 (germline): SGHTA, FQGNSA. Written as DNA, the CDR3 is TGTGCCAGCAGCTTAGCGGGTGGGGGGTTTGAGCAGTTCTTC. It yields the protein CASSLAGGGFEQFF. Looking up the rest from reference TRBV7-2 and TRBJ2-1 gives the full variable domain: GAGVSQSPSNKVTEKGKDVELRCDPISGHTALYWYRQSLGQGLEFLIYFQGNSAPDKSGLPSDRFSAERTGGSVSTLTIQRTQQEDSAVYLCASSLAGGGFEQFFGPGTRLTVL.

This clone came up once. The chain carries TRBV30 and TRBJ2-5; a possible D gene is TRBD2 (6 bases). The germline CDR1 and CDR2 sequences are GTSNPN and SVGIG (reference sequence). Trimming removed 1 base from V and 5 bases from J, with 11 bases in between. This CDR3 has 13 amino acids. CDR3 nucleotide sequence: TGTGCCTGGAGTGGGGCGGGGCCGGAGACCCAGTACTTC. This encodes CAWSGAGPETQYF.

This chain links TRBV6-1 with TRBJ1-3; possible D gene TRBD1, 5 bases. Trimming took off 3 bases at V and 0 bases at J, with 9 bases between the two ends. CDR3 length: 15 residues. The V gene's germline CDR1 is MNHNS and CDR2 SASEGT. The CDR3 is CASSEGGGSGNTIYF. For the CDR3, the DNA is TGTGCCAGCAGTGAGGGGGGAGGCTCTGGAAACACCATATATTTT.

This chain connects TRBV6-1 to TRBJ2-3; the match to TRBD1 covers 11 bases. V shed 5 bases, J shed 4 bases, and the junction held 5 bases outside the gene matches. The CDR3 is 15 residues long. Germline V gene sequence: CDR1 MNHNS, CDR2 SASEGT. The CDR3 sequence is CASSRTGGAADTQYF. In nucleotides, the CDR3 is TGTGCCAGCAGTCGGACAGGGGGCGCGGCAGATACGCAGTATTTT.

A single count supports this clone. V usage is TRBV2 and J usage is TRBJ2-1, with 8 bases fitting TRBD2. The CDR3 consists of 14 residues. CDR1 and CDR2 from the germline V gene are SNHLY and FYNNEI. Trimming removed 7 bases from V and 6 bases from J; junction bases left unmatched: 8. For the CDR3, the DNA is TGTGCCAGCATGAAACTAGCGGTTATCAATGAGCAGTTCTTC. Translation gives CASMKLAVINEQFF.

This chain uses TRBV7-5 with TRBJ2-5; the D call in the table, TRBD2, was not verified against the DNA. TRBV7-5 is a pseudogene segment. The CDR3 totals 15 residues. The CDR3 DNA is TGTGTCAGAAGCTTAGGATACCGGGACTGGGAGACCCAGTACTTC. Its protein product is CVRSLGYRDWETQYF.

The genes are TRBV10-1 and TRBJ1-5; 7 bases line up with TRBD1. Germline trimming cut 3 bases from V and 6 bases from J; bases unmatched to any gene: 11. The CDR3 is 16 amino acids. CDR1 WNHNN and CDR2 SYGVQD come from the germline V gene (reference sequence). CDR3 residues: CASSDNSYRGSQPQHF. CDR3 DNA sequence: TGCGCCAGCAGTGACAACTCATACAGGGGTAGTCAGCCCCAGCATTTT.

This clone occurred a few times. The chain couples TRBV10-3 to TRBJ1-1; 10 positions match TRBD1. The CDR3 contains 14 residues. The V gene end was trimmed by 10 bases and the J gene end by 7 bases; junction bases not matched to a gene: 12. From germline, CDR1 is ENHRY and CDR2 SYGVKD. The CDR3 DNA reads as TGTGCCACTCAGACAGGGGGCAAGATTGGTGAAGCTTTCTTT. Protein: CATQTGGKIGEAFF.

J is TRBJ2-2 and V is TRBV4-3; 7 positions agree with TRBD1. V lost 0 bases, J lost 4 bases, and 8 bases stayed unmatched. From germline, CDR1 is LGHNA and CDR2 YSLEER. The CDR3 covers 17 residues. CDR3 DNA: TGCGCCAGCAGCCAAGACGGACAGGACTGGGGCACCGGGGAGCTGTTTTTT. This translates into CASSQDGQDWGTGELFF.

V and J are TRBV7-9 and TRBJ2-7; D gene uncertain. Trimming shortened V by 3 bases and J by 4 bases, and 7 bases separated the two germline ends. CDR1 is SEHNR and CDR2 is FQNEAQ in the germline V gene (reference sequence). This CDR3 is built from 12 residues. In DNA, the CDR3 is TGTGCCAGCAGCTTCTCCGGGTACGAGCAGTACTTC. Translated, it gives CASSFSGYEQYF.

This clone was seen only once. The genes are TRBV30 and TRBJ1-3, with D tentatively TRBD1 (6 bases). V was trimmed by 2 bases and J by 4 bases, leaving 9 bases between them. The CDR3 loop spans 13 amino acids. CDR1 is GTSNPN and CDR2 is SVGIG in the germline V gene (reference sequence). CDR3 residues: CAWSQGPGNTIYF. For the CDR3, the DNA is TGTGCCTGGAGTCAGGGGCCGGGAAACACCATATATTTT.

This chain connects TRBV6-4 to TRBJ2-1, with 11 bases identical to TRBD2. The CDR3 totals 15 residues. Germline V gene data show CDR1 as MRHNA and CDR2 as SNTAGT. V was pared by 6 bases and J by 5 bases, with 6 bases of the junction left unmatched. CDR3 sequence reads: CASRVAGGAHNEQFF. CDR3 sequence (DNA): TGTGCCAGCAGGGTAGCGGGGGGGGCCCACAATGAGCAGTTCTTC.

This chain connects TRBV10-3 to TRBJ1-1; D is ambiguous. V was cut by 4 bases and J by 0 bases, with 6 bases left in between. CDR1 is ENHRY and CDR2 is SYGVKD in the germline V gene. The CDR3 covers 13 residues. In DNA form, the CDR3 reads TGTGCCATCAGTGTTAATGTGAACACTGAAGCTTTCTTT. This codes for CAISVNVNTEAFF.

In this sample, this clone turned up a few times. The chain uses TRBV7-9 and TRBJ1-1; 10 positions match TRBD1. The V gene end was trimmed by 3 bases and the J gene end by 4 bases; junction bases not matched to a gene: 5. Per germline, CDR1 SEHNR and CDR2 FQNEAQ (reference sequence). This CDR3 is built from 15 residues. The CDR3 reads CASSFSDRGGTEAFF. CDR3 coding DNA: TGTGCCAGCAGCTTTTCGGACAGGGGGGGCACTGAAGCTTTCTTT.